This T cell receptor beta chain was documented in a study of T-cell reconstitution after alpha-beta-depleted transplantation in children. Findings and limits, study-wide: As was reported, about two months after transplant, alpha-beta T cells came from several hundred expanded graft clones.

Preparation of the TCRbeta library used unique molecular identifiers. TCRdb re-analysed the PCR reads in MiXCR, keeping a single row per CDR3 protein. The data hold 280,000 or so distinct CDR3 sequences, with approximately 10% observed a single time. Trimming at V came to 8 bases and at J to 6 bases, leaving 22 bases not matched to a gene. This CDR3 is 19 amino acids long. The germline CDR1 and CDR2 sequences are SNHLY and FYNNEI. This clonotype was picked up a small number of times. The antigen remains undetermined. This sequence joins TRBV2 and TRBJ2-3; 11 bases line up with TRBD2. This clonotype originated in a male patient under 10 years old who had a stem cell transplant for chronic granulomatous disease, so the T cells may come from the graft donor. The material was peripheral blood, obtained 180 days after TCRalphabeta/CD19-depleted stem cell transplant. The CDR3 sequence is CASCLKAGLAGGPLDTQYF. CDR3 bases: TGTGCCAGCTGTTTAAAGGCTGGGCTAGCGGGGGGCCCCCTCGATACGCAGTATTTT. Supplemented by reference TRBV2 and TRBJ2-3, the full variable domain reads EPEVTQTPSHQVTQMGQEVILRCVPISNHLYFYWYRQILGQKVEFLVSFYNNEISEKSEIFDDQFSVERPDGSNFTLKIRSTKLEDSAMYFCASCLKAGLAGGPLDTQYFGPGTRLTVL.